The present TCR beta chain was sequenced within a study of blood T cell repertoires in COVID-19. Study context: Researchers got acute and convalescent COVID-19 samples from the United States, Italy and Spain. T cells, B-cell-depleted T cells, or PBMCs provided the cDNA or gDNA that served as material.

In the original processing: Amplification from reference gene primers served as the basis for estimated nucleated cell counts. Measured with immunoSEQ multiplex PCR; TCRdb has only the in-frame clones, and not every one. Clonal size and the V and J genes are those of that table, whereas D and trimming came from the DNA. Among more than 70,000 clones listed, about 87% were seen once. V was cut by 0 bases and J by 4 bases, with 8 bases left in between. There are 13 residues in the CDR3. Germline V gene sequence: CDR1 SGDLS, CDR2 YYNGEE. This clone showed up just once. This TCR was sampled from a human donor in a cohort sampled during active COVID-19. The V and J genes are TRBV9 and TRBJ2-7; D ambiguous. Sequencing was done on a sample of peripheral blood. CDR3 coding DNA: TGTGCCAGCAGCGTAGGGGCGCCATACGAGCAGTACTTC. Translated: CASSVGAPYEQYF.